This T cell receptor (beta chain) was retrieved from a study of spatial heterogeneity in lung cancer. Findings and caveats of the study: Ubiquitous expanded tumor TCRs were observed in blood more at resection than follow-up.

CDR1 and CDR2 from the germline V gene are SGHVS and FQNEAQ. J gave up 10 bases and V 3 bases, and 15 bases lay outside the gene matches. This CDR3 region has 16 residues. By share of the sample, this clonotype is medium-sized (0.01 to 0.1%). The antigen is undetermined. MiXCR, run by TCRdb on the 5' RACE reads, gives a single entry per CDR3 protein. The sample lists approximately 5,000 distinct CDR3 sequences, 20% to 30% occurring once. This sample's time point: sample taken at primary tumor resection. The authors sequenced whole RNA from tumor, nontumor lung or frozen PBMC without sorting. Patients with untreated early-stage non-small cell lung cancer, numbering some 68, were the donors.

The specimen comprised PBMCs, sampled at surgery. The V gene is TRBV7-8, the J gene TRBJ2-3; 8 bases fit TRBD2. The sequence was collected from a male donor with early-stage non-small cell lung cancer. CDR3 residues: CASSLSQAGVSCAQYF. In DNA, the CDR3 is TGTGCCAGCAGCTTGTCTCAAGCGGGAGTAAGCTGCGCGCAGTATTTT.